These 19 T cell receptor beta chains share one sample of origin, sequenced in a study of blood T cell repertoires in COVID-19. The table came from immunoSEQ multiplex PCR; TCRdb's copy has only in-frame clones and leaves some out. The sample carries 130,000 to 150,000 clones, almost 90% recorded once. Sequences were obtained from peripheral blood. These receptors came from a man in his fifties or sixties with active or convalescent COVID-19.

This chain joins TRBV5-4 and TRBJ1-2; 7 bases are shared with TRBD1. CDR1 and CDR2 (germline): SGHNT, YYREEE (reference sequence). Germline trimming cut 6 bases from V and 4 bases from J; bases unmatched to any gene: 6. CDR3 length: 13 residues. CDR3: CASTGTVAYGYTF. The CDR3 nucleotides are TGTGCCAGCACCGGGACAGTGGCCTATGGCTACACCTTC.

The chain has TRBV6-5 and TRBJ1-6; 8 positions match TRBD1. CDR1 and CDR2 (germline): MNHEY, SVGAGI. The V gene end was trimmed by 8 bases and the J gene end by 9 bases; junction bases not matched to a gene: 6. CDR3 size: 13 residues. The CDR3 loop reads CASRWTGISPLHF. Here the CDR3 DNA reads TGTGCCAGCCGATGGACAGGGATTTCACCCCTCCACTTT.

This chain uses TRBV11-3 with TRBJ2-1; unclear D gene. Germline V gene data show CDR1 as SGHNT and CDR2 as YENEEA. The CDR3 loop spans 13 amino acids. Trimming left V 5 bases short and J 9 bases short, with 14 bases between. The CDR3 loop reads CASSLTRASEQFF. DNA for the CDR3: TGTGCCAGCAGCCTAACTCGTGCTTCTGAGCAGTTCTTC.

This CDR3 reads CASRASGTETQYF. The CDR3 nucleotides are TGTGCCAGTAGGGCTAGCGGGACAGAGACCCAGTACTTC. J is TRBJ2-5 and V is TRBV19, with 9 bases that match TRBD2. This CDR3 is built from 13 residues. The V gene's germline CDR1 is LNHDA and CDR2 SQIVND (reference sequence). V lost 6 bases, J lost 4 bases, and 3 bases stayed unmatched.

The V call is TRBV5-1, the J call TRBJ2-1; 7 bases align to TRBD2. This CDR3 spans 15 amino acids. With 0 bases clipped from V and 2 bases from J, the junction kept 2 bases outside the gene matches. CDR1 SGHRS and CDR2 YFSETQ come from the germline V gene. CDR3 nucleotide sequence: TGCGCCAGCAGCTTGGAAGGACTAGCCTACAATGAGCAGTTCTTC. It specifies CASSLEGLAYNEQFF.

This clone was observed a single time. The CDR3 reads CASSQVIRGGNEKLFF. The CDR3 nucleotides are TGTGCCAGCAGCCAAGTCATTAGAGGGGGTAATGAAAAACTGTTTTTT. The gene calls are TRBV3-1 (or the pseudogene TRBV3-2) and TRBJ1-4, with D maybe TRBD1 (6 bases). The CDR3 spans 16 residues. CDR1 is LGHDT and CDR2 is YNNKEL in the germline V gene (reference sequence). V lost 1 base and J lost 4, with 13 bases in between.

This clone appeared a single time. The genes are TRBV4-1 and TRBJ2-1; 9 bases fit TRBD2. Germline trimming cut 4 bases from V and 4 bases from J; bases unmatched to any gene: 11. Germline V gives CDR1 MGHRA, CDR2 YSYEKL. The CDR3 is 17 amino acids. The CDR3 nucleotides are TGCGCCAGCAGCCCAAGCGGGTCTAGCGGGGTGTACAATGAGCAGTTCTTC. Its protein is CASSPSGSSGVYNEQFF.

V gene TRBV5-1 combines with J gene TRBJ2-3; maybe TRBD2 (7 bases). CDR1 SGHRS and CDR2 YFSETQ come from the germline V gene. The V gene lost 2 bases and the J gene lost 0 bases, with 13 bases spanning the gap. The CDR3 runs 16 residues. CDR3 in DNA: TGCGCCAGCAGCTTCTGGGGGGGCGGGAGCACAGATACGCAGTATTTT. It translates to CASSFWGGGSTDTQYF.

This chain joins TRBV2 and TRBJ2-7, with TRBD1 matching over 9 bases. J was trimmed by 4 bases and V by 5 bases; bases with no gene match: 6. The CDR3 has 14 residues. Germline assignment: CDR1 SNHLY and CDR2 FYNNEI. CDR3 DNA sequence: TGTGCCAGCAGTTCGGACAGGGGTTATTACGAGCAGTACTTC. This encodes CASSSDRGYYEQYF.

The chain employs TRBV15 and TRBJ1-5, with TRBD1 as a possible D gene (6 bases). Trimming stripped 5 bases from V and 4 bases from J, with 9 bases between. Per germline, CDR1 LNHNV and CDR2 YYDKDF (reference sequence). This CDR3 contains 13 residues. The CDR3 DNA reads as TGTGCCACCAGCTTACAGGGAAATCAGCCCCAGCATTTT. Protein: CATSLQGNQPQHF. The full variable domain, rest sourced from reference TRBV15 and TRBJ1-5, is DAMVIQNPRYQVTQFGKPVTLSCSQTLNHNVMYWYQQKSSQAPKLLFHYYDKDFNNEADTPDNFQSRRPNTSFCFLDIRSPGLGDTAMYLCATSLQGNQPQHFGDGTRLSIL.

The chain combines TRBV20-1 with TRBJ2-1; 8 bases are a match to TRBD2. Germline lookup yields CDR1 DFQATT and CDR2 SNEGSKA (reference sequence). Trimming cost V 3 bases and J 4 bases; bases outside gene matches: 5. This CDR3 contains 14 residues. The CDR3 DNA reads as TGCAGTGCTAGTGGCCAGCGGGGGTACAATGAGCAGTTCTTC. Translation: CSASGQRGYNEQFF.

This rearrangement joins TRBV5-1 to TRBJ1-1; D perhaps matches TRBD1 (5 bases). V dropped 0 bases and J dropped 1 base, with 10 bases sitting between them. From germline, CDR1 is SGHRS and CDR2 YFSETQ. This CDR3 region has 15 residues. The CDR3 sequence: CASSLGQTWNTEAFF. CDR3 bases: TGCGCCAGCAGCTTGGGACAGACTTGGAACACTGAAGCTTTCTTT.

V and J are TRBV19 and TRBJ2-4, with 13 bases lining up with TRBD2. CDR3 length equals 20 residues. The ends lost 4 bases at V and 0 bases at J; junction bases unmatched: 12. In germline, CDR1 is LNHDA, CDR2 SQIVND (reference sequence). The CDR3 region has the DNA TGTGCCAGTAGTACTCGAGGACTAGCGGGGGACAGCCTAGCCAAAAACATTCAGTACTTC. Its translation is CASSTRGLAGDSLAKNIQYF. Supplemented by reference TRBV19 and TRBJ2-4, the full variable domain reads DGGITQSPKYLFRKEGQNVTLSCEQNLNHDAMYWYRQDPGQGLRLIYYSQIVNDFQKGDIAEGYSVSREKKESFPLTVTSAQKNPTAFYLCASSTRGLAGDSLAKNIQYFGAGTRLSVL.

The gene calls are TRBV11-2 and TRBJ1-4; 7 bases are shared with TRBD1. CDR1 and CDR2 from the germline V gene are SGHAT and FQNNGV. The V gene end was trimmed by 1 base and the J gene end by 7 bases; junction bases not matched to a gene: 6. CDR3 size: 15 residues. Written as DNA, the CDR3 is TGTGCCAGCAGCTTAGGCGACAGGGACGTTGAAAAACTGTTTTTT. Encoded protein: CASSLGDRDVEKLFF.

This chain connects TRBV15 to TRBJ2-7; 12 positions agree with TRBD1. The CDR3 loop spans 20 amino acids. Germline values: CDR1 LNHNV, CDR2 YYDKDF (reference sequence). V gave up 2 bases and J gave up 9 bases; unmatched junction bases: 23. In DNA form, the CDR3 reads TGTGCCACCAGCAGAACCTCCGGGACAGGGGGCTGGCTAGCGGGAGTGGTGCAGTACTTC. Translating gives CATSRTSGTGGWLAGVVQYF.

The gene calls are TRBV18 and TRBJ1-1; 8 bases agree with TRBD1. The V and J ends lost 3 bases and 2 bases, in that order; junction bases with no gene match: 5. The germline CDR1 and CDR2 sequences are KGHSH and LQKENI. This CDR3 has 15 residues. The CDR3: CASSPPGQANTEAFF. The CDR3 nucleotides are TGTGCCAGCTCACCCCCGGGACAGGCAAACACTGAAGCTTTCTTT.

The chain links TRBV27 to TRBJ1-5, with 8 bases that match TRBD1. Per germline, CDR1 MNHEY and CDR2 SMNVEV (reference sequence). There are 15 residues in the CDR3. V lost 4 bases, J lost 4 bases, and 6 bases stayed unmatched. Here the CDR3 reads CASSSRQGRNQPQHF. CDR3 nucleotides: TGTGCCAGCAGTTCCCGACAGGGGAGGAATCAGCCCCAGCATTTT.

The rearrangement links TRBV7-9 to TRBJ2-5; the match to TRBD2 covers 9 bases. V lost 5 bases and J lost 4; bases outside the gene matches: 11. CDR1 is SEHNR and CDR2 is FQNEAQ in the germline V gene (reference sequence). The CDR3 sequence is 16 residues long. In DNA, the CDR3 is TGTGCCAGCAGCATCGTAGCGGGAGAGGGGCGAGAGACCCAGTACTTC. Residues: CASSIVAGEGRETQYF.

CDR3 region: CASSPGQVNTEAFF. CDR3 in DNA: TGTGCCAGCTCACCGGGACAGGTGAACACTGAAGCTTTCTTT. The gene calls are TRBV18 and TRBJ1-1; 8 bases line up with TRBD1. Germline V gene data show CDR1 as KGHSH and CDR2 as LQKENI. The CDR3 loop spans 14 amino acids. V shed 3 bases and J 0 bases; nucleotides not matched to a gene: 0.